This record covers a single T cell receptor beta chain. Its recognized antigen is unknown. The sample holds no much larger clone one base away, and base qualities are not on file. The sample comes from a study of T cells in Graves' hyperthyroidism and ophthalmopathy (dated by TCRdb to 2018 to 2020). For the study in its entirety: Peripheral blood was sampled at the time of initial diagnosis, prior to any treatment. Whether ophthalmopathy could be predicted prospectively was tested in an independent validation cohort made up of about 20 hyperthyroidism patients plus 17 patients who later progressed to ophthalmopathy. The roughly 91 discovery patients were randomly divided into training and test sets at a 7:3 ratio. A discovery cohort of about a hundred patients, 43 with Graves' ophthalmopathy and 57 with stable Graves' hyperthyroidism, was used to find distinguishing TCR V-J signatures. After sampling, hyperthyroidism patients received methimazole starting at 30 mg daily, and ophthalmopathy patients received high-dose intravenous methylprednisolone. In roughly six Graves' hyperthyroidism patients, the study also compared T-cell repertoires from thyroid tissue with T-cell repertoires from blood. The paper reports TCR Vbeta CDR3 sequencing of over 120 peripheral blood samples: under 45 ophthalmopathy, about 75 hyperthyroidism and around 17 progressor patients. Study-wide conclusions, independent of this receptor: A model built on a 13 V-J signature distinguished ophthalmopathy from stable hyperthyroidism, reaching roughly 88% sensitivity and under 84% specificity in cross-validation and 80%/75% in testing. Blood samples also contained most of the expanded thyroid clonotypes (frequency above 0.001), which suggests that blood repertoires may reflect thyroid immune responses. In validation, the model predicted progression to ophthalmopathy with 55% to 71% sensitivity and 72% to 75% specificity, a median of around six months before onset. Sample size was not statistically predetermined, and investigators were not blinded to group allocation.

Hyperthyroidism patients were aged 18 to 65 years and newly diagnosed, with disease duration of less than 2 months. Exclusion was applied to patients with uncontrolled infections, other autoimmune diseases, pregnancy or lactation. Clinical symptoms, serum thyroxine and TRAb, thyroid ultrasound, and orbital computed tomography formed the basis for the diagnoses. Blood from progressor patients was drawn when they were first diagnosed with hyperthyroidism, before any ophthalmopathy symptoms appeared. PBMCs were separated from under 12 ml of fresh peripheral blood using Ficoll-Paque density gradient centrifugation. Progressor patients were first diagnosed with Graves' hyperthyroidism and then developed ophthalmopathy during follow-up. Trizol reagent was used to extract total RNA, and RNA quality was then checked on an Agilent 2100 Bioanalyzer. V drops 0 bases and J drops 6 bases, leaving 13 bases in between. The germline V gene specifies SGDLS as CDR1 and YYNGEE as CDR2. From the cysteine up to the phenylalanine, the CDR3 has a length of 15 residues. Solely the CDR3 DNA is kept, with 45 bases framed from the first base.

TCR beta CDR3 regions were amplified from RNA transcripts. A first-round RT-PCR of the TCR CDR3 used the HTBI primer set with the Qiagen OneStep RT-PCR kit. Libraries were constructed in a second round of multiplex PCR, after which size selection and purification were carried out. The libraries were sequenced on an Illumina HiSeq2000 using paired-end 100 bp reads. The authors' analysis ran thus. SOAPnuke was used to process the raw data, throwing out any read that contained adapters or uncalled bases, had a mean Phred below 15, or lacked an exact constant-primer or identifier match. High-quality paired reads were merged with COPE v1.2.5, and unique nucleotide sequences were defined as clonotypes. MiTCR v1.1 was used to align clonotypes to the IMGT TRBV, TRBD and TRBJ reference segments. Only V-J combinations with frequency above 0.0001, covering 99% to 99.2% of repertoires, were analysed. A TCS score was defined as the ratio between F50 (clonal expansion) and ExV (chaos), using BLOSUM62-based TCRdist between CDR3 peptides within each V-J. Welch's t-statistics and random forest reduced several hundred V-J features to 13, which were used in a naive Bayes classifier (R e1071). TCRdb trimmed the raw reads at Q25, called clones with MiXCR and kept productive beta chains. Every distinct CDR3 protein forms one entry, paired with its most common genes and DNA. TCRdb's processing, not the authors' own work, is the source of the V and J calls. This sample gives 650,000 to 850,000 distinct CDR3 sequences in total; roughly a sixth of them show up just once. Over 15% of the sample rests with the top ten.

Input material: blood. The TCR sequence derives from a woman aged 45-65 years with Graves' hyperthyroidism that later progressed to Graves' ophthalmopathy. The chain is made from TRBV9 and TRBJ2-1; a confident D gene designation cannot be given. In nucleotides, the sequence is TGTGCCAGCAGCGTAGCTCAAGTTCCGGGCAATGAGCAGTTCTTC. It translates to CASSVAQVPGNEQFF.